The rows below give T cell receptor beta chains drawn from one sample of a study of blood T cell repertoires in COVID-19. Only in-frame clones appear in the TCRdb table, and some are missing; sequencing was by immunoSEQ multiplex PCR. Among some 160,000 clones listed, approximately 86% were seen once. The specimen was peripheral blood. Receptor source: a woman of 80 years or more with COVID-19, enrolled during active disease. The CDR3 runs from the conserved cysteine through the conserved F or W. Each record gives: clone size, J gene, V gene, D gene, CDR3 DNA, CDR3 protein. A D gene is named only where the DNA matches it firmly. Clone sizes are given selectively: once, few, many, or a class where the clone is expanded.

- | TRBJ1-6 | TRBV19 | - | TGTGCCAGTAGCAGAAGTGGGGAGGGTGTAAGTTCACCCCTCCACTTT | CASSRSGEGVSSPLHF
once | TRBJ2-7 | TRBV6-5 | TRBD1 | TGTGCCAGCAGTTACTCGACAGGGGGGCCCTACGAGCAGTACTTC | CASSYSTGGPYEQYF
- | TRBJ1-3 | TRBV10-3 | - | TGTGCCATCAGTGCTCCTAATGGAAACACCATATATTTT | CAISAPNGNTIYF
- | TRBJ2-5 | TRBV6-5 | TRBD1 | TGTGCCAGCAGTCTGCTAACAGGGGAAGAGACCCAGTACTTC | CASSLLTGEETQYF
- | TRBJ1-6 | TRBV5-1 | TRBD1 | TGCGCCAGCAGCTTGGACGACAGGGGTTTGACTTCACCCCTCCACTTT | CASSLDDRGLTSPLHF
few | TRBJ1-1 | TRBV4-2 | - | TGTGCCAGCAGCCGCCCAGAGAACACTGAAGCTTTCTTT | CASSRPENTEAFF
- | TRBJ2-3 | TRBV3-1/TRBV3-2 | - | TGTGCCAGCAGCCAAGTCCCAGGGGATGATACGCAGTATTTT | CASSQVPGDDTQYF
- | TRBJ1-1 | TRBV6-1 | TRBD1 | TGTGCCAGCAGTGAATACAGGGGGAACACTGAAGCTTTCTTT | CASSEYRGNTEAFF
- | TRBJ2-3 | TRBV9 | TRBD2 | TGTGCCAGCAGCGTGACTAGCGGGGGGACGCAGTATTTT | CASSVTSGGTQYF
- | TRBJ1-2 | TRBV7-8 | - | TGTGCCAGCAGCCCTAACGGGGGGACGGTAAACTATGGCTACACCTTC | CASSPNGGTVNYGYTF
- | TRBJ2-3 | TRBV7-6 | - | TGTGCCTCCTCCGGCGGGACCTCCGGTGCAGATACGCAGTATTTT | CASSGGTSGADTQYF
- | TRBJ2-1 | TRBV19 | - | TGTGCCAGTAGTATTCAGGCGGGCTCCTACAATGAGCAGTTCTTC | CASSIQAGSYNEQFF
- | TRBJ1-6 | TRBV2 | - | TGTGCCTCCAAGGTGGAGGGCAATTCACCCCTCCACTTT | CASKVEGNSPLHF
- | TRBJ1-6 | TRBV6-5 | - | TGTGCCAGCAGGCCATCCGGGTCTTCACCCCTCCACTTT | CASRPSGSSPLHF
- | TRBJ1-3 | TRBV9 | - | TGTGCCAGCAGCACGGGTGGAAACACCATATATTTT | CASSTGGNTIYF
- | TRBJ1-1 | TRBV12-3/TRBV12-4 | - | TGTGCCAGCAGCCGAGACTCGAACACTGAAGCTTTCTTT | CASSRDSNTEAFF
- | TRBJ2-1 | TRBV3-1/TRBV3-2 | - | TGTGCCAGCAGCCAGACCTACGGCGGGTACAATGAGCAGTTCTTC | CASSQTYGGYNEQFF
- | TRBJ2-1 | TRBV6-5 | - | TGTGCCAGCAGTCTCCACGGTAATGAGCAGTTCTTC | CASSLHGNEQFF
- | TRBJ1-2 | TRBV7-9 | TRBD1 | TGTGCCAGCAGCTTGGGACAGGGAACCTATGGCTACACCTTC | CASSLGQGTYGYTF
- | TRBJ1-3 | TRBV27 | - | TGTGCCAGCAGCCTCCTCGGGGTGGCTGGAAACACCATATATTTT | CASSLLGVAGNTIYF
- | TRBJ2-5 | TRBV7-9 | TRBD2 | TGTGCCAGCAGCTTGATGGGCGGGAGGGAGGAGACCCAGTACTTC | CASSLMGGREETQYF
- | TRBJ1-3 | TRBV5-5 | - | TGTGCCAGCAGCTTGGCTAACGCGGTGTCTGGAAACACCATATATTTT | CASSLANAVSGNTIYF
- | TRBJ2-3 | TRBV5-8 | - | TGTGCCAGCAGCTTGCAGGGCCGTACAGATACGCAGTATTTT | CASSLQGRTDTQYF
- | TRBJ1-1 | TRBV18 | TRBD1 | TGTGCCAGCTCGCCCACAGGGGGCGCGGTGAACACTGAAGCTTTCTTT | CASSPTGGAVNTEAFF